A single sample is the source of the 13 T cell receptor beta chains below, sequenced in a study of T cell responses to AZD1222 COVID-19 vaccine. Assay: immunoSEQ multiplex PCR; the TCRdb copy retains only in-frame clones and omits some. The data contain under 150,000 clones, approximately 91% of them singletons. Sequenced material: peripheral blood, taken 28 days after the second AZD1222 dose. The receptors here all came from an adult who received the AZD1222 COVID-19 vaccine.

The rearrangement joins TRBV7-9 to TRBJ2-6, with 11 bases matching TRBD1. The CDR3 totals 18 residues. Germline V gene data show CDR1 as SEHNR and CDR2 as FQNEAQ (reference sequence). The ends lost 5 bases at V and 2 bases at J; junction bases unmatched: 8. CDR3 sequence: CASSHYGQGATGANVLTF. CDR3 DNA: TGTGCCAGCAGCCACTACGGACAGGGGGCGACTGGGGCCAACGTCCTGACTTTC. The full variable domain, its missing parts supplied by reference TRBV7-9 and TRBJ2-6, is DTGVSQNPRHKITKRGQNVTFRCDPISEHNRLYWYRQTLGQGPEFLTYFQNEAQLEKSRLLSDRFSAERPKGSFSTLEIQRTEQGDSAMYLCASSHYGQGATGANVLTFGAGSRLTVL.

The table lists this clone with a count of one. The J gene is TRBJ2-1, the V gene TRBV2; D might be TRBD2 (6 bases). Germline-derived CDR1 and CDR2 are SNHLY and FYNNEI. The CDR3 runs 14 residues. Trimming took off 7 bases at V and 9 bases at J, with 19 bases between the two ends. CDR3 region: CASTLAEPPGEQFF. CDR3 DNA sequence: TGTGCCAGCACGTTAGCGGAGCCACCCGGTGAGCAGTTCTTC.

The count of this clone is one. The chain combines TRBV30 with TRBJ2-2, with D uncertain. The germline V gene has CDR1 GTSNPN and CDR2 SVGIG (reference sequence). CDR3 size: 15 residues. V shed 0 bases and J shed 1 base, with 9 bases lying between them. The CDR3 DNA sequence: TGTGCCTGGAGTGTGAAAGTACAGAACACCGGGGAGCTGTTTTTT. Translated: CAWSVKVQNTGELFF.

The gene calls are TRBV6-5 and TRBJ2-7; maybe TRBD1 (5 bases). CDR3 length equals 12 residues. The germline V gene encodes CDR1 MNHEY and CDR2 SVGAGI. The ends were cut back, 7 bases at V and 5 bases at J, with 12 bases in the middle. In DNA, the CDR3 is TGTGCCAGCACGTCCAGGGCAAACGAGCAGTACTTC. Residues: CASTSRANEQYF.

The CDR3 DNA sequence: TGTGCCAGCTCACCGCGGCCTGGCAGCATAGCCGACCACTACAATGAGCAGTTCTTC. Amino acid sequence: CASSPRPGSIADHYNEQFF. The V and J genes are TRBV18 and TRBJ2-1; no clear D gene. Trimming shortened V by 3 bases and J by 3 bases, and 24 bases separated the two germline ends. Germline-derived CDR1 and CDR2 are KGHSH and LQKENI. The CDR3 has 19 residues.

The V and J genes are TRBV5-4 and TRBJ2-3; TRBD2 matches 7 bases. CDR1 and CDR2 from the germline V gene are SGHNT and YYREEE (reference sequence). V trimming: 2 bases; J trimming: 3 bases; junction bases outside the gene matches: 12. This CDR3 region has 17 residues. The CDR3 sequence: CASSFGGSGVRTDTQYF. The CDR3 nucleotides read TGTGCCAGCAGCTTCGGCGGGAGCGGGGTTAGGACAGATACGCAGTATTTT.

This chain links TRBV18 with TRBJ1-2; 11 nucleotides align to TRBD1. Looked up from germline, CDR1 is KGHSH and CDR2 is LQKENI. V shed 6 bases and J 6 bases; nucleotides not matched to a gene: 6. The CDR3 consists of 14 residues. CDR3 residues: CASSPGQGADGYTF. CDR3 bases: TGTGCCAGCTCTCCTGGACAGGGGGCTGATGGCTACACCTTC.

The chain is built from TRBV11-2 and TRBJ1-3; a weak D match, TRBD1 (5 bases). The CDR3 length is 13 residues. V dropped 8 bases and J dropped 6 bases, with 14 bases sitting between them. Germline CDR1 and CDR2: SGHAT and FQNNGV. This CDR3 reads CASAPGVANTIYF. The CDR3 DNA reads TGTGCCAGCGCCCCGGGGGTTGCAAACACCATATATTTT.

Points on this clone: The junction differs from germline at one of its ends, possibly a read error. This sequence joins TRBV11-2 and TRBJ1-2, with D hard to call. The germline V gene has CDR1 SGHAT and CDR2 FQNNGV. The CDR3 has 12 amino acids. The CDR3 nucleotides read TGTGCCAGCAGCTTAGATCCAGGCAGGATTTTCTTC. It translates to CASSLDPGRIFF. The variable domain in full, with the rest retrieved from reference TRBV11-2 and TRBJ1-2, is EAGVAQSPRYKIIEKRQSVAFWCNPISGHATLYWYQQILGQGPKLLIQFQNNGVVDDSQLPKDRFSAERLKGVDSTLKIQPAKLEDSAVYLCASSLDPGRIFFGSGTRLTVV.

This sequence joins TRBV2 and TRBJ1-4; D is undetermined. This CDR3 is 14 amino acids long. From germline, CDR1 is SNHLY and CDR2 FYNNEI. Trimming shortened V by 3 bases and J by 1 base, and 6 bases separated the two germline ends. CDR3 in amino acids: CASSESETNEKLFF. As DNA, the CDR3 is TGTGCCAGCAGTGAGTCGGAAACTAATGAAAAACTGTTTTTT.

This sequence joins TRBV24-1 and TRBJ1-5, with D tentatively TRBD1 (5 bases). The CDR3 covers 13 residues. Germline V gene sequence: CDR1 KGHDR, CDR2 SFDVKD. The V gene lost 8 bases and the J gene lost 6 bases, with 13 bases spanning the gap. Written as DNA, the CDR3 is TGTGCCACCACTTCCGGGGGGGGTCAGCCCCAGCATTTT. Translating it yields CATTSGGGQPQHF.

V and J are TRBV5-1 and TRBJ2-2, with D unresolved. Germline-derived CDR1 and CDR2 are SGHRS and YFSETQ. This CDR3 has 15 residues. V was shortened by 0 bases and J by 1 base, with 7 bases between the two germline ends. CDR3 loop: CASSLGFGNTGELFF. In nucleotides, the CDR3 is TGCGCCAGCAGCTTGGGGTTTGGGAACACCGGGGAGCTGTTTTTT.

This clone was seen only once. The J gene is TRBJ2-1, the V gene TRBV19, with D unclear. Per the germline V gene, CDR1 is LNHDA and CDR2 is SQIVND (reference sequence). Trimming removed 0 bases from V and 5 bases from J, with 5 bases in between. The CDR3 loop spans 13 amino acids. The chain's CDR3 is CASSIDEDNEQFF. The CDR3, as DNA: TGTGCCAGTAGTATAGATGAGGACAATGAGCAGTTCTTC.